This T cell receptor (beta chain) was identified during a study of T-cell memory formation after mild COVID-19. TCRdb re-analysed the 5' RACE reads in MiXCR, keeping a single row per CDR3 protein. The table lists some 260,000 distinct CDR3 sequences, less than 20% of them singletons. This CDR3 has 13 amino acids. V gave up 0 bases and J gave up 10 bases, with 12 bases separating them. Germline values: CDR1 GTSNPN, CDR2 SVGIG (reference sequence). This clonotype was observed a few times. V and J are TRBV30 and TRBJ1-4; D ambiguous. The TCR sequence derives from a man between 18 and 35 years old who had mild COVID-19 (a few samples of this study predate the infection). Cell type and time point are not known. Sequenced: PBMCs or a T cell subset sorted from them (not recorded which). CDR3 residues: CAWSVHEEGKLFF. The CDR3 DNA sequence: TGTGCCTGGAGTGTACACGAAGAGGGAAAACTGTTTTTT.